This T cell receptor (beta chain) was documented in a study of T cell responses to AZD1222 COVID-19 vaccine. Study results and caveats: With dominance at 160-218 and 743-854, vaccine-associated CD4 TCRs spanned spike. The number of AZD1222 recipients seropositive at baseline was only five or six. Females outnumbered males among donors, who were mostly white British; clonal diversity was possibly underestimated.

Assay used: immunoSEQ multiplex PCR; TCRdb lists only in-frame clones, some missing. The profile shows over 150,000 clones, 90% to 95% of them singletons. As to this clone: Its matching antigen is unknown.

Germline V gives CDR1 LGHDT, CDR2 YNNKEL (reference sequence). The CDR3 is 13 amino acids. With 4 bases removed from V and 7 bases from J, the gap between germline ends came to 14 bases. Sequenced material: peripheral blood, taken 28 days after the second AZD1222 dose. The sequence was obtained from an adult who received the AZD1222 COVID-19 vaccine. The V and J genes are TRBV3-1 (or the pseudogene TRBV3-2) and TRBJ2-7, with D possibly TRBD2 on 5 matching bases. CDR3 residues: CASSPPRVGEQYF. The CDR3 coding sequence is TGTGCCAGCAGCCCTCCGAGGGTAGGAGAGCAGTACTTC.